The source of this T cell receptor (beta chain) is a study of CD8 T cells in ankylosing spondylitis (dated by TCRdb to about 2017). Some background on the complete study: T cell receptor beta repertoires were profiled in healthy donors and ankylosing spondylitis patients so that disease-linked TCR variants could be found. Peripheral blood was sampled, and synovial fluid was also collected from ankylosing spondylitis patients. The full study cohort was made up of about two dozen ankylosing spondylitis patients and 108 healthy donors.

The sequencing machine was an Illumina HiSeq 2500. Quantitative 5'-RACE with molecular barcodes was the method used to prepare the TCR beta libraries. Per the source publication's procedure: To identify disease-linked TCR variants, a new computational method was used, one built on a probabilistic model of VDJ rearrangement. The public reads were reanalyzed by TCRdb: fastp trimming at Q25, MiXCR alignment, in-frame beta chains only. Rows are unified per CDR3 protein, each entry keeping the most common DNA and genes. The V and J calls come from TCRdb's annotation, not from the publication. The sample records under 450,000 distinct CDR3 sequences, roughly 17% of which are singletons. In total, the top ten clones hold approximately 1% of the sample. This clonotype showed up many times. Which antigen it targets is not known. Within one base of it there is no much larger clone, and no base qualities were kept.

Overall study results and their limits: According to the report, matched synovial fluid samples from ankylosing spondylitis patients were significantly enriched for the disease-linked clones. The disease-linked clones showed a CD8+ phenotype and occurred at relatively low frequencies in peripheral blood. Blood from ankylosing spondylitis patients appeared to be characterized by a TCR beta motif composed of about 8 highly homologous amino acid variants. Some motif variants were previously reported in synovial fluid and blood of reactive arthritis patients, suggesting common disease-initiation mechanisms.

Including cysteine and phenylalanine, the CDR3 has 13 amino acids. Only the CDR3 region is kept as DNA, spanning 39 bases read in frame from base 1. V and J are trimmed by 8 bases and 3 bases, and the gene matches miss 4 bases of the junction. The germline V gene gives CDR1 as SGHRS and CDR2 as YFSETQ. The rearrangement joined TRBV5-1 to TRBJ2-7; TRBD1 agrees with 11 junctional bases. The receptor comes from a male donor with ankylosing spondylitis. Input material: blood, either unsorted or a sorted T cell fraction (not recorded which). The DNA sequence reads TGCGCCAGTTCCGGGACAGGGGGCTACGAGCAGTACTTC. This is translated as CASSGTGGYEQYF.